The 9 T cell receptor beta chains below all came from one sample that was sequenced in a study of blood T cell repertoires in COVID-19. Some clones are missing from TCRdb's copy, which holds only in-frame ones; the method was immunoSEQ multiplex PCR. Of about 150,000 clones listed, around four fifths are singletons. The sample was PBMCs or T cells enriched from blood (not recorded which). Source of these receptors: a man aged 65 to 85 who had been exposed to COVID-19.

The chain couples TRBV18 to TRBJ1-1; no firm D call. Trimming left V 2 bases short and J 5 bases short, with 9 bases between. This CDR3 has 13 residues. The germline V gene has CDR1 KGHSH and CDR2 LQKENI. Here the CDR3 reads CASSPGRGTEAFF. In DNA form, the CDR3 reads TGTGCCAGCTCACCAGGGAGAGGGACTGAAGCTTTCTTT.

Details on this clone: This specimen includes other DNA sequences encoding the same CDR3. The chain carries TRBV5-1 and TRBJ1-1, with TRBD1 identical over 9 bases. Germline CDR1 reads SGHRS; CDR2 reads YFSETQ. The CDR3 has 14 amino acids. J was trimmed by 1 base and V by 4 bases; bases with no gene match: 2. The CDR3, as DNA: TGCGCCAGCAGCGGGGGACAGGGGAACACTGAAGCTTTCTTT. Its protein is CASSGGQGNTEAFF.

The V gene is TRBV6-5, the J gene TRBJ2-7; TRBD1 might be the D (6 bases). Germline CDR1 reads MNHEY; CDR2 reads SVGAGI. Trimming took off 6 bases at V and 2 bases at J, with 11 bases between the two ends. This CDR3 is built from 13 residues. CDR3 nucleotides: TGTGCCAGCAGCAAGGACAGTCCCTACGAGCAGTACTTC. Translation gives CASSKDSPYEQYF.

CDR3 region: CASKVLGAGGANVLTF. The CDR3 DNA reads TGTGCCAGTAAAGTCTTAGGGGCCGGGGGGGCCAACGTCCTGACTTTC. V and J are TRBV19 and TRBJ2-6, with D perhaps TRBD1 (5 bases). The CDR3 is made up of 16 amino acids. Germline V gives CDR1 LNHDA, CDR2 SQIVND (reference sequence). Between the trimmed V and J ends, which lost 7 bases and 4 bases, there was a span of 17 bases.

The chain couples TRBV6-6 to TRBJ2-7; 8 bases line up with TRBD1. Germline V gene data show CDR1 as MNHNY and CDR2 as SVGAGI (reference sequence). The CDR3 runs 15 residues. Trimming took 6 bases from V and 4 from J; bases not matched to a gene: 11. CDR3 nucleotide sequence: TGTGCCAGCAGCCAAGGACAGGGTTCGGGTTACGAGCAGTACTTC. Encoded protein: CASSQGQGSGYEQYF.

The chain couples TRBV2 to TRBJ2-5; the D gene is possibly TRBD2 (5 bases). The germline V and J ends were trimmed by 5 bases and 2 bases, with 9 bases remaining between them. This CDR3 comprises 13 residues. The germline V gene encodes CDR1 SNHLY and CDR2 FYNNEI. The chain's CDR3 is CASSRELQETQYF. In DNA form, the CDR3 reads TGTGCCAGCAGTAGGGAGCTACAAGAGACCCAGTACTTC. Using reference TRBV2 and TRBJ2-5 for the parts outside the CDR3, the full variable domain is EPEVTQTPSHQVTQMGQEVILRCVPISNHLYFYWYRQILGQKVEFLVSFYNNEISEKSEIFDDQFSVERPDGSNFTLKIRSTKLEDSAMYFCASSRELQETQYFGPGTRLLVL.

The chain carries TRBV28 and TRBJ1-1; D is ambiguous. V dropped 8 bases and J dropped 0 bases, with 4 bases sitting between them. This CDR3 comprises 11 residues. The germline V gene has CDR1 MDHEN and CDR2 SYDVKM. DNA for the CDR3: TGTGCCAGCGCAGTGAACACTGAAGCTTTCTTT. Residues: CASAVNTEAFF.

The CDR3 nucleotides read TGTGCCAGCAGCGTGAGCGGACAGACAGATACGCAGTATTTT. Protein: CASSVSGQTDTQYF. The chain employs TRBV7-2 and TRBJ2-3, with D maybe TRBD1 (6 bases). V was pared by 5 bases and J by 3 bases, with 12 bases between. Germline CDR1 and CDR2: SGHTA and FQGNSA. This CDR3 contains 14 residues.

This chain connects TRBV19 to TRBJ1-2; 7 nucleotides match TRBD1. Per the germline V gene, CDR1 is LNHDA and CDR2 is SQIVND (reference sequence). The CDR3 extends over 14 amino acids. Trimming at V came to 7 bases and at J to 4 bases, leaving 9 bases not matched to a gene. The CDR3 loop reads CASTTGRGIYGYTF. CDR3 coding DNA: TGTGCCAGTACCACGGGCAGGGGGATCTATGGCTACACCTTC.